The TCR beta chain described here comes from a study of shared clonotypes between healthy human individuals. Sorted subsets were amplified in replicate PCRs using 200 ng DNA, 32,000 or so T cell genomes. Sequenced by immunoSEQ multiplex PCR; TCRdb stores in-frame clones only, minus some. The data contain about 1.1 million clones, around three quarters of them seen just once; the ten biggest clones take up 0.7% to 0.95%. Study-wide findings and caveats: Larger estimated richness was generally seen in naive subsets than in memory subsets. A reduction in generation probabilities was seen for non-shared clonotypes relative to those shared by all four donors.

Each of the donors was a healthy adult who was HIV-negative and had not had a recent acute infection or vaccination. The CDR3 extends over 10 amino acids. Trimming took off 0 bases at V and 6 bases at J, with 3 bases between the two ends. The germline CDR1 and CDR2 sequences are DFQATT and SNEGSKA (reference sequence). For this clone: Its antigen is not identified.

Source material: memory CD4+ T cells from PBMCs. Subset reported: CD45RA-negative fraction. The chain carries TRBV20-1 and TRBJ2-7, with D unclear. This clonotype was sampled from a man between 18 and 35 years old in good health. Some clones in this sample may be carry-over from other donors' samples. CDR3 amino acids: CSARDPEQYF. CDR3 DNA: TGCAGTGCTAGAGATCCCGAGCAGTACTTC.